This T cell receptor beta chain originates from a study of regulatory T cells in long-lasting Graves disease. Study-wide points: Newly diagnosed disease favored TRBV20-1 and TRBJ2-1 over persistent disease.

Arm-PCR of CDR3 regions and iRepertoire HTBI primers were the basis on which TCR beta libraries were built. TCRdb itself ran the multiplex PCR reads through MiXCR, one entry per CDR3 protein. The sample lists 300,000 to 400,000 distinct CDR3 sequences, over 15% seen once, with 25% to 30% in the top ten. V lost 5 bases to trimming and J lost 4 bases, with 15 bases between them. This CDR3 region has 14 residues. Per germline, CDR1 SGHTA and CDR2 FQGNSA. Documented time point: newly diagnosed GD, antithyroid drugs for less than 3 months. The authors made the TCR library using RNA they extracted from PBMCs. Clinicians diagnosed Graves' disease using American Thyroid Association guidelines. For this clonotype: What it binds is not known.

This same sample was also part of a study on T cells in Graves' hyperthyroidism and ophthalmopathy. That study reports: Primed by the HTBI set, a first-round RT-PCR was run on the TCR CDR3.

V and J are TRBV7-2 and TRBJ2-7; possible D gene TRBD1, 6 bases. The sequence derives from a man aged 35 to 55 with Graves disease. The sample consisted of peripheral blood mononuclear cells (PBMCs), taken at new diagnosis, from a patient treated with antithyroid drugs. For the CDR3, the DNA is TGTGCCAGCAGCCTACAGGGTATCGCGTACGAGCAGTACTTC. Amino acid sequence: CASSLQGIAYEQYF.